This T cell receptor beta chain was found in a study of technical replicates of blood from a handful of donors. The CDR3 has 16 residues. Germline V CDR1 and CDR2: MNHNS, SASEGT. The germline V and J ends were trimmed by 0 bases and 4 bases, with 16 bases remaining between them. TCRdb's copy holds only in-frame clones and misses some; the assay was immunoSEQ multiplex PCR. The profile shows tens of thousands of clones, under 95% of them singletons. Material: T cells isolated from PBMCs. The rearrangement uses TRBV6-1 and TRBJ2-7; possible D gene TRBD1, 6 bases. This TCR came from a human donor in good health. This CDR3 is CASSEASTGSMYEQYF. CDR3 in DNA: TGTGCCAGCAGTGAAGCATCGACAGGCTCAATGTACGAGCAGTACTTC.